This entry describes one T cell receptor beta chain. Other DNA sequences of this sample code for an identical CDR3. This CDR3 has 11 amino acids. Trimming took 0 bases from V and 6 from J, leaving 3 bases between them. Looked up from germline, CDR1 is GTSNPN and CDR2 is SVGIG (reference sequence). This record belongs to a study of shared clonotypes between healthy human individuals. Method: immunoSEQ multiplex PCR; TCRdb's copy keeps in-frame clones and lacks some. The profile covers about 2.3 million clones, with approximately 90% appearing a single time and 0.37% taken by the ten largest. This receptor was identified in a man younger than 35 in good health. Some clones in this sample may be carry-over from other donors' samples. The chain is built from TRBV30 and TRBJ2-1; D ambiguous. Sequencing input: naive CD4+ T cells from PBMCs. Subset given: CD45RA+ positively selected. DNA of the CDR3: TGTGCCTGGAGTGTGGCCAATGAGCAGTTCTTC. This encodes CAWSVANEQFF.